Sequencing of this TCR beta chain was carried out in a study of CD8+CD57+ T cells in acquired aplastic anemia. About the study: When averaged, DNA from sorted CD4+ and CD8+ cells came to 3.2 ug.

Within the sample, this clonotype is medium-sized. Its target is not known. Genomic DNA acted as the template from which TCR beta VDJ combination and CDR3 sequence profiling were carried out. From the reads, TCRdb called clonotypes with MiXCR, one entry per CDR3 protein. Counted here are more than 45,000 distinct CDR3 sequences, over 60% occurring once; the ten biggest clones make up approximately 31%. Regarding the study as a whole: Patients and controls turned out to have approximately 29 CD8+ CDR3 sequences in common.

V gave up 4 bases and J gave up 0 bases; unmatched junction bases: 16. The CDR3 consists of 19 residues. CDR1 is KGHDR and CDR2 is SFDVKD in the germline V gene. This TCR was recovered from a human donor in good health, serving as a control. The chain uses TRBV24-1 and TRBJ2-5; 7 bases line up with TRBD2. The sample consisted of sorted CD4+, CD8+, or CD8+CD57+ T cells (not recorded which) from PBMCs. CDR3 residues: CATSDSDLRASGDQETQYF. In DNA, the CDR3 is TGTGCCACCAGTGACTCCGACCTGCGGGCTAGCGGAGACCAAGAGACCCAGTACTTC.